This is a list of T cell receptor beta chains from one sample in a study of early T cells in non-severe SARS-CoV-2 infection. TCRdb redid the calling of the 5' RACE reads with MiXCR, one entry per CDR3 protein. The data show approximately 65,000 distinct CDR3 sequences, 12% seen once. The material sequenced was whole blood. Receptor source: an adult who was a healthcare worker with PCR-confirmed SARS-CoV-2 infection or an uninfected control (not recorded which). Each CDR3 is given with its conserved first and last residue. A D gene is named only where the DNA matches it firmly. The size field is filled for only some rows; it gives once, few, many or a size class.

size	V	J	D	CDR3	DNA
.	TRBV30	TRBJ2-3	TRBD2	CAWSVPGGSSDTQYF	TGTGCCTGGAGTGTTCCGGGGGGTTCTTCGGATACGCAGTATTTT
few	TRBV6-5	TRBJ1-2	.	CASSYGQRSYGYTF	TGTGCCAGCAGTTACGGGCAGCGGTCATATGGCTACACCTTC
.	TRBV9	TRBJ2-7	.	CASSVEGESGEQYF	TGTGCCAGCAGCGTAGAGGGGGAATCCGGCGAGCAGTACTTC
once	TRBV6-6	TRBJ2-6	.	CASTTRGTGANVLTF	TGTGCCAGCACGACCCGGGGGACGGGGGCCAACGTCCTGACTTTC
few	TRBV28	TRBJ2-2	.	CASSFPENTGELFF	TGTGCCAGCAGTTTCCCAGAGAACACCGGGGAGCTGTTTTTT
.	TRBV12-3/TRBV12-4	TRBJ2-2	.	CASSPDTGELFF	TGTGCCAGCAGTCCAGACACCGGGGAGCTGTTTTTT
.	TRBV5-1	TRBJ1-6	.	CASSLAGADRSPLHF	TGCGCCAGCAGCTTGGCCGGGGCAGACCGTTCACCCCTCCACTTT
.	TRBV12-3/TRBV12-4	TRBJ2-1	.	CASSFTGNEQFF	TGTGCCAGCAGTTTTACGGGAAATGAGCAGTTCTTC
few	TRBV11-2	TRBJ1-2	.	CASSFRRTRDYGYTF	TGTGCCAGCAGCTTCCGACGGACAAGGGACTATGGCTACACCTTC
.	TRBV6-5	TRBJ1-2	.	CASLPRGAAYYGYTF	TGTGCCTCCTTGCCCCGGGGGGCTGCGTACTATGGCTACACCTTC
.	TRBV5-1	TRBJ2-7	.	CASSKDAYEQYF	TGCGCCAGCAGCAAGGACGCATACGAGCAGTACTTC
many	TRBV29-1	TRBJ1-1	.	CSVGRDGAWGEAFF	TGCAGCGTTGGTCGGGACGGCGCGTGGGGTGAAGCTTTCTTT
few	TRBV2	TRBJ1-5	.	CASIVDTNQPQHF	TGTGCCAGCATTGTAGACACGAATCAGCCCCAGCATTTT
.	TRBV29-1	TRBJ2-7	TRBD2	CSVQREGSYEQYF	TGCAGCGTTCAGAGGGAGGGGTCCTACGAGCAGTACTTC
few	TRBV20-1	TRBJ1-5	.	CSARQGNQPQHF	TGCAGTGCTAGACAGGGCAATCAGCCCCAGCATTTT
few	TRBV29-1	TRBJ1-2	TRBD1	CSVTDRGGYTF	TGCAGCGTAACTGACAGGGGTGGCTACACCTTC
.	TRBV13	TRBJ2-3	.	CANSPPRADTQYF	TGTGCCAACAGCCCCCCCAGGGCCGATACGCAGTATTTT
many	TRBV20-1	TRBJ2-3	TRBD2	CSARDPVTSGGLGDTQYF	TGCAGTGCTAGAGATCCGGTTACTAGCGGGGGTTTAGGAGATACGCAGTATTTT
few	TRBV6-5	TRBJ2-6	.	CASSYSPPWTSGANVLTF	TGTGCCAGCAGTTACTCGCCCCCCTGGACCTCTGGGGCCAACGTCCTGACTTTC
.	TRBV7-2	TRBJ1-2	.	CASSFGPGSNYGYTF	TGTGCCAGCAGCTTTGGGCCAGGAAGCAACTATGGCTACACCTTC
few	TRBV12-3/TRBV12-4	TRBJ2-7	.	CASSNLPVGQSYEQYF	TGTGCCAGCAGTAACCTCCCCGTGGGCCAGTCCTACGAGCAGTACTTC
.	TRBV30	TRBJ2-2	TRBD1	CAWIGQGLPNTGELFF	TGTGCCTGGATAGGACAGGGTCTGCCGAACACCGGGGAGCTGTTTTTT
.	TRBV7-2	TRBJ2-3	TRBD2	CASSLGSSGGRDTQYF	TGTGCCAGCAGCTTAGGATCTAGCGGGGGGCGAGATACGCAGTATTTT
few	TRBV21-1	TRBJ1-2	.	CAPEIGQVRPSYGYTF	TGTGCCCCGGAGATAGGACAGGTCCGTCCCTCCTATGGCTACACCTTC
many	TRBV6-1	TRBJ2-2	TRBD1	CASSKQGSDTGELFF	TGTGCCAGCAGTAAACAGGGGTCGGACACCGGGGAGCTGTTTTTT
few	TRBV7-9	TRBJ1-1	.	CASLGQVQHPITEAFF	TGTGCCAGCTTGGGGCAGGTCCAACATCCGATCACTGAAGCTTTCTTT
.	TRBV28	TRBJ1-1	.	CASWGGIRNTEAFF	TGTGCCAGTTGGGGTGGCATCCGGAACACTGAAGCTTTCTTT
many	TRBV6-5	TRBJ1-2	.	CASSYRADYGYTF	TGTGCCAGCAGTTACCGGGCAGACTATGGCTACACCTTC
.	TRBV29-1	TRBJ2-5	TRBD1	CSVDRDRGRETQYF	TGCAGCGTTGATCGGGACAGGGGTCGCGAGACCCAGTACTTC
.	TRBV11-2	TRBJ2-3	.	CASSLDTQGDGSQYF	TGTGCCAGCAGCTTAGATACTCAGGGTGACGGTTCGCAGTATTTT